Each of the 22 T cell receptor beta chains below was sequenced from the same sample in a study of graft-versus-host responses after intestinal transplantation. Their antigen targets remain unknown. TCRdb's table, derived via immunoSEQ multiplex PCR, lists solely in-frame clones and lacks some. The sample shows roughly 80,000 clones, about nine tenths of them seen only once. Sequenced material: unstimulated CD8+ T cells sorted from spleen or lymph node cells, taken before transplant. These receptors were collected from a human donor who was the organ donor for an intestinal transplant.

This sequence joins TRBV9 and TRBJ2-5, with D unresolved. The CDR3 length is 13 residues. Germline-derived CDR1 and CDR2 are SGDLS and YYNGEE. V gave up 0 bases and J gave up 5 bases, with 8 bases separating them. CDR3 bases: TGTGCCAGCAGCGTAGGTGTGATGGAGACCCAGTACTTC. Its protein is CASSVGVMETQYF.

On this clone: Since no conserved phenylalanine or tryptophan closes the CDR3, a read error is the likely cause. The rearrangement joins TRBV7-9 to TRBJ1-1, with D unclear. The CDR3 consists of 10 residues. Germline V CDR1 and CDR2: SEHNR, FQNEAQ (reference sequence). Trimming took off 6 bases at V and 4 bases at J, with 3 bases between the two ends. CDR3 in amino acids: CASSRTEAFL. The CDR3 coding sequence is TGTGCCAGCAGTCGCACTGAAGCTTTCCTT.

The chain recombines TRBV5-5 with TRBJ1-1; the match to TRBD1 covers 12 bases. V lost 5 bases and J lost 4; bases outside the gene matches: 12. The CDR3 sequence is 17 residues long. Germline-derived CDR1 and CDR2 are SGHKS and YYEKEE (reference sequence). CDR3 nucleotides: TGTGCCAGCAGACCCGGGACAGGGGGCGCGGCGGGCACTGAAGCTTTCTTT. This sequence encodes CASRPGTGGAAGTEAFF.

This chain joins TRBV6-1 and TRBJ1-6; D remains unclear. Germline assignment: CDR1 MNHNS and CDR2 SASEGT. The CDR3 runs to 16 residues. V lost 3 bases and J lost 0, with 9 bases in between. The CDR3 coding sequence is TGTGCCAGCAGTGACACCCTGAGCTCCTATAATTCACCCCTCCACTTT. Translation: CASSDTLSSYNSPLHF.

The CDR3 coding sequence is TGCAGCGTTGCAACGGAACACGTTGGCTACACCTTC. Its protein is CSVATEHVGYTF. This chain links TRBV29-1 with TRBJ1-2; D not resolved. The CDR3 covers 12 residues. CDR1 and CDR2 (germline): SQVTM, ANQGSEA. V shed 4 bases and J shed 7 bases, with 13 bases lying between them.

The rearrangement joins TRBV6-1 to TRBJ2-1; tentatively, D is TRBD1 (5 bases). Germline CDR1 MNHNS, CDR2 SASEGT. The CDR3 extends over 16 amino acids. The V gene lost 2 bases and the J gene lost 6 bases, with 17 bases spanning the gap. The CDR3 DNA reads TGTGCCAGCAGTGAATGGGGCCGAGATAAAGGCAATGAGCAGTTCTTC. The encoded protein is CASSEWGRDKGNEQFF.

V gene TRBV7-2 combines with J gene TRBJ1-2; perhaps TRBD1 as D (5 bases). V lost 4 bases, J lost 3 bases, and 18 bases lay in between. CDR1 and CDR2 from the germline V gene are SGHTA and FQGNSA. This CDR3 contains 16 residues. The CDR3 region is CASSSPHWGGDYGYTF. CDR3 DNA sequence: TGTGCCAGCAGCTCCCCGCATTGGGGAGGGGACTATGGCTACACCTTC.

The chain recombines TRBV6-6 with TRBJ2-2, with TRBD1 matching 9 bases. The CDR3 sequence is 15 residues long. CDR1 and CDR2 from the germline V gene are MNHNY and SVGAGI (reference sequence). With V trimmed by 8 bases and J by 6 bases, 10 bases remained unmatched. CDR3 protein: CASRPGTGSPGELFF. In DNA form, the CDR3 reads TGTGCCAGCCGACCCGGGACAGGGTCCCCCGGGGAGCTGTTTTTT.

The rearrangement links TRBV5-5 to TRBJ2-1; 10 nucleotides align to TRBD1. The germline CDR1 and CDR2 sequences are SGHKS and YYEKEE (reference sequence). The trim removed 4 bases at V and 5 bases at J, leaving 9 bases unmatched. This CDR3 is built from 16 residues. CDR3 loop: CASSRPPGQGHNEQFF. CDR3 nucleotides: TGTGCCAGCAGCCGCCCTCCGGGACAGGGGCACAATGAGCAGTTCTTC.

This rearrangement joins TRBV6-1 to TRBJ2-5; 11 bases map to TRBD2. With the DNA end fitting TRBJ2-7 better, the J assignment may be wrong. Germline loops: CDR1 MNHNS, CDR2 SASEGT. This CDR3 spans 15 amino acids. Written as DNA, the CDR3 is TGTGCCAGCAGTGAATTAGCGGGGGGGCCAGGCGAGCAGTACTTC. As protein: CASSELAGGPGEQYF.

This chain links TRBV2 with TRBJ2-6; D call uncertain. Per the germline V gene, CDR1 is SNHLY and CDR2 is FYNNEI. The CDR3 has 17 residues. V was pared by 11 bases and J by 1 base, with 21 bases between. The CDR3: CACRPAVISSGANVLTF. CDR3 DNA: TGTGCCTGCCGGCCCGCAGTTATTAGTTCTGGGGCCAACGTCCTGACTTTC.

This chain links TRBV2 with TRBJ2-1; tentatively, D is TRBD2 (5 bases). Germline loops: CDR1 SNHLY, CDR2 FYNNEI. Trimming pared 8 bases from V and 6 bases from J, leaving 14 bases between. This CDR3 region has 13 residues. CDR3 amino acids: CASGEGFRNEQFF. CDR3 DNA: TGTGCCAGCGGAGAGGGTTTTCGCAATGAGCAGTTCTTC.

A single count supports this clone. The chain recombines TRBV30 with TRBJ1-6; D is ambiguous. The CDR3 consists of 13 residues. Trimming cost V 1 base and J 5 bases, with 6 bases left between them. Germline values: CDR1 GTSNPN, CDR2 SVGIG (reference sequence). CDR3 region: CAWSDFNNSPLHF. The CDR3 nucleotides read TGTGCCTGGAGTGACTTTAATAATTCACCCCTCCACTTT.

The chain combines TRBV27 with TRBJ1-6; D not resolved. CDR1 MNHEY and CDR2 SMNVEV come from the germline V gene (reference sequence). The CDR3 extends over 16 amino acids. V gave up 3 bases and J gave up 7 bases, with 16 bases separating them. For the CDR3, the DNA is TGTGCCAGCAGTTTGGGCAGCTTTACTGTAAATTCACCCCTCCACTTT. Translating gives CASSLGSFTVNSPLHF.

The chain couples TRBV5-6 to TRBJ2-7, with D uncertain. V was trimmed by 4 bases and J by 8 bases, leaving 16 bases between them. Germline V CDR1 and CDR2: SGHDT, YYEEEE. The CDR3 is 13 residues long. The CDR3 coding sequence is TGTGCCAGCAGCGCCGCCGACCCAAACCAGCAGTACTTC. Translated: CASSAADPNQQYF.

The chain recombines TRBV5-4 with TRBJ2-7; 8 bases map to TRBD1. Per germline, CDR1 SGHNT and CDR2 YYREEE (reference sequence). Trimming took 2 bases from V and 1 from J; bases not matched to a gene: 8. The CDR3 totals 16 residues. CDR3 coding DNA: TGTGCCAGCAGCTTTTACAGGGGGGTATTTTCCTACGAGCAGTACTTC. Its translation: CASSFYRGVFSYEQYF. The full variable domain, its missing parts supplied by reference TRBV5-4 and TRBJ2-7, is ETGVTQSPTHLIKTRGQQVTLRCSSQSGHNTVSWYQQALGQGPQFIFQYYREEENGRGNFPPRFSGLQFPNYSSELNVNALELDDSALYLCASSFYRGVFSYEQYFGPGTRLTVT.

For this clone: At one boundary the junction diverges from the germline segment, which might be a read error. V and J are TRBV28 and TRBJ2-7, with TRBD2 matching over 8 bases. The germline gives CDR1 MDHEN, CDR2 SYDVKM. The CDR3 has 12 amino acids. CDR3 sequence: CAHGGGGDEQYF. CDR3 nucleotide sequence: TGCGCGCACGGGGGGGGAGGGGACGAGCAGTACTTC.

The chain recombines TRBV28 with TRBJ1-1; D remains ambiguous. The CDR3 contains 15 residues. CDR1 MDHEN and CDR2 SYDVKM come from the germline V gene. V was clipped by 10 bases and J by 3 bases, with 21 bases between them. The CDR3 here is CAIRYTQEGHTEAFF. The CDR3 DNA sequence: TGTGCCATCCGCTATACTCAGGAAGGTCACACTGAAGCTTTCTTT.

The chain links TRBV5-1 to TRBJ2-1; D unclear. Trimming pared 1 base from V and 8 bases from J, leaving 7 bases between. The germline V gene encodes CDR1 SGHRS and CDR2 YFSETQ. The CDR3 covers 12 residues. The DNA of the CDR3 is TGCGCCAGCAGCTTGAATGAAGATGAGCAGTTCTTC. Its protein product is CASSLNEDEQFF. The complete variable domain, with remaining parts taken from reference TRBV5-1 and TRBJ2-1, reads KAGVTQTPRYLIKTRGQQVTLSCSPISGHRSVSWYQQTPGQGLQFLFEYFSETQRNKGNFPGRFSGRQFSNSRSEMNVSTLELGDSALYLCASSLNEDEQFFGPGTRLTVL.

The V gene is TRBV5-6, the J gene TRBJ1-3; TRBD1 matches at 8 bases. Per germline, CDR1 SGHDT and CDR2 YYEEEE. V lost 0 bases, J lost 8 bases, and 4 bases stayed unmatched. This CDR3 has 14 residues. CDR3 nucleotide sequence: TGTGCCAGCAGCTTGGAACAGGGGGTAGACACCATATATTTT. Amino acid sequence: CASSLEQGVDTIYF.

CDR3 residues: CASSSEGGHQINSPLHF. In DNA, the CDR3 is TGTGCCAGCAGCTCCGAGGGTGGGCACCAGATCAATTCACCCCTCCACTTT. The chain is built from TRBV7-8 and TRBJ1-6; D gene ambiguous. Deletions cut 4 bases from V and 7 bases from J, with 20 bases between. Germline V lookup: CDR1 SGHVS, CDR2 FQNEAQ. This CDR3 has 17 amino acids.

This chain connects TRBV4-1 to TRBJ2-1; 7 bases are a match to TRBD1. Germline V lookup: CDR1 MGHRA, CDR2 YSYEKL. V shed 5 bases, J shed 8 bases, and the junction held 12 bases outside the gene matches. The CDR3 consists of 15 residues. Here the CDR3 reads CASSETGTYNDEQFF. CDR3 DNA sequence: TGCGCCAGCAGCGAGACAGGGACCTACAACGATGAGCAGTTCTTC.